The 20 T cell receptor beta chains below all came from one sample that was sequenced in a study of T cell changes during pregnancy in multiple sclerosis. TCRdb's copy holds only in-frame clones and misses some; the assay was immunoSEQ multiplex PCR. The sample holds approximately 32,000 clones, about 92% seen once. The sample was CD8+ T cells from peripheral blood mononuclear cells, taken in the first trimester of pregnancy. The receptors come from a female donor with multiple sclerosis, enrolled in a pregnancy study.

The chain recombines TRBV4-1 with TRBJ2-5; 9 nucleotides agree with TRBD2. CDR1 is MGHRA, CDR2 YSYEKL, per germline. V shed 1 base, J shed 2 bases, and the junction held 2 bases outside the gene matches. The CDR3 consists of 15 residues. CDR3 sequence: CASSQGTSAQETQYF. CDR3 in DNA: TGCGCCAGCAGCCAAGGGACTAGCGCACAAGAGACCCAGTACTTC.

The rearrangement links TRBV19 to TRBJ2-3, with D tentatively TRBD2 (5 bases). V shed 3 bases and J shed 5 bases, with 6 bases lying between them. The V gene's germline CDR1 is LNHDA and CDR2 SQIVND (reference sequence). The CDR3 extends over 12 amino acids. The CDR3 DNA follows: TGTGCCAGTAGTATGAGGGAAGATACGCAGTATTTT. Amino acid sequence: CASSMREDTQYF.

The CDR3 reads CASVWGEHEQFF. CDR3 coding DNA: TGTGCCAGCGTGTGGGGGGAGCATGAGCAGTTCTTC. The gene calls are TRBV7-9 and TRBJ2-1; D may be TRBD2 (6 bases). V lost 8 bases, J lost 8 bases, and 13 bases lay in between. The CDR3 contains 12 residues. The germline gives CDR1 SEHNR, CDR2 FQNEAQ (reference sequence).

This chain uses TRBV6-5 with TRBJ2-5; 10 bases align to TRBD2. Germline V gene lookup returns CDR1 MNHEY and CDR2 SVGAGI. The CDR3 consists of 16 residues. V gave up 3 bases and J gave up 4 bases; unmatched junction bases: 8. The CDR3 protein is CASSYSLAGDRETQYF. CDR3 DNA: TGTGCCAGCAGTTATTCGCTAGCGGGAGACCGAGAGACCCAGTACTTC.

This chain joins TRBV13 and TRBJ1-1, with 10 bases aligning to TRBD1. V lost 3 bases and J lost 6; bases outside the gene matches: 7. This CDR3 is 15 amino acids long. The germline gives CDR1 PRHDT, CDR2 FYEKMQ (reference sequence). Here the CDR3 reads CASSLTGGTEAEAFF. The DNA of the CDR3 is TGTGCCAGCAGCTTGACAGGGGGCACGGAAGCTGAAGCTTTCTTT.

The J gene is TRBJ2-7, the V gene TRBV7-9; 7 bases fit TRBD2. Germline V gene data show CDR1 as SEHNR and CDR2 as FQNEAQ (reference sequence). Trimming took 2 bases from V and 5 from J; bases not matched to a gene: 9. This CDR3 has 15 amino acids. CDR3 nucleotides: TGTGCCAGCAGCTTATTGGTGGGAGGGCCTGACGAGCAGTACTTC. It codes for CASSLLVGGPDEQYF.

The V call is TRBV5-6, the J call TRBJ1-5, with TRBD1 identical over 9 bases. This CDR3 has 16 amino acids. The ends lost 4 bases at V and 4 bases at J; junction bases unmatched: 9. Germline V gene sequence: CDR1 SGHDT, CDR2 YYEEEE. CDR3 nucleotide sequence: TGTGCCAGCAGCGTCACCGGGACAGGGAGGAATCAGCCCCAGCATTTT. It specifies CASSVTGTGRNQPQHF.

In nucleotides, the CDR3 is TGTGCCAGCAGCCGTATTCTAGGGAGGAGCTACGAGCAGTACTTC. It specifies CASSRILGRSYEQYF. V is TRBV7-2 and J is TRBJ2-7, with a tentative D call TRBD2 (6 bases). From germline, CDR1 is SGHTA and CDR2 FQGNSA. V gave up 5 bases and J gave up 3 bases, with 17 bases separating them. This CDR3 is built from 15 residues.

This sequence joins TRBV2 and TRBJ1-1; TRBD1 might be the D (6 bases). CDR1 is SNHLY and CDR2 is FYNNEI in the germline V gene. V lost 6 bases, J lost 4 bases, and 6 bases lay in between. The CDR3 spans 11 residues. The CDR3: CASRQGTEAFF. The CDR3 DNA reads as TGTGCCAGCAGACAGGGCACTGAAGCTTTCTTT.

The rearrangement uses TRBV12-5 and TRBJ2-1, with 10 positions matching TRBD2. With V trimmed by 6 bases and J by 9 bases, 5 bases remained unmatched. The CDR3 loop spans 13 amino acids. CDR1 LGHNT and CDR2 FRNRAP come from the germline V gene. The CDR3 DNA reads TGTGCTAGTGGCCTCAGACTAGCGGGTGAGCAGTTCTTC. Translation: CASGLRLAGEQFF.

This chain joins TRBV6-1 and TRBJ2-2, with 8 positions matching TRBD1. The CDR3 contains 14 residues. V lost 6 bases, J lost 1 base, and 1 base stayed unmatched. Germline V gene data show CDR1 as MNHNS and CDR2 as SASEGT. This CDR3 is CASRDRENTGELFF. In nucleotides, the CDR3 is TGTGCCAGCAGGGACAGGGAGAACACCGGGGAGCTGTTTTTT.

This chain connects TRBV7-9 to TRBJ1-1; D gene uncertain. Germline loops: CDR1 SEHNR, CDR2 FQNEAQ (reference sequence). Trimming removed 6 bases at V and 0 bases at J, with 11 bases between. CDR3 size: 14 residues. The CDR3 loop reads CASRSGFLNTEAFF. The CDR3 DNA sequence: TGTGCCAGCAGGTCAGGATTCCTGAACACTGAAGCTTTCTTT.

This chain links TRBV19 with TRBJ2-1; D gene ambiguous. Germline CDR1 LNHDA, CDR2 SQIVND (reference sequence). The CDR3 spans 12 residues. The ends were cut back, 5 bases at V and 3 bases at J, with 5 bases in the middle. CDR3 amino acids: CASSRGYNEQFF. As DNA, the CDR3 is TGTGCCAGTAGTCGCGGCTACAATGAGCAGTTCTTC.

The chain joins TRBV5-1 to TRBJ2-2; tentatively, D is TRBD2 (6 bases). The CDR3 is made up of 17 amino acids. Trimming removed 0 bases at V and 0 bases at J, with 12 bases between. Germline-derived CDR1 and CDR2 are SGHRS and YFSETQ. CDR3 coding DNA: TGCGCCAGCAGCTTGGTCCCTAGCGAGGCGAACACCGGGGAGCTGTTTTTT. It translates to CASSLVPSEANTGELFF.

Written as DNA, the CDR3 is TGTGCCAGCAGTTTATCTTGGGACAGAATCTACGAGCAGTACTTC. This codes for CASSLSWDRIYEQYF. The chain carries TRBV27 and TRBJ2-7, with 7 positions matching TRBD1. The CDR3 is 15 amino acids. CDR1 is MNHEY and CDR2 is SMNVEV in the germline V gene (reference sequence). The V and J ends lost 0 bases and 3 bases, in that order; junction bases with no gene match: 5.

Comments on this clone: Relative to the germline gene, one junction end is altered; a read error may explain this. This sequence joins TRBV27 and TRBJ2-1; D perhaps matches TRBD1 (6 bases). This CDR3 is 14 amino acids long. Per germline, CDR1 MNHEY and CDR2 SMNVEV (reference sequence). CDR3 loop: CASTPRIPFTGPIF. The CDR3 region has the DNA TGTGCCAGCACTCCCAGAATCCCCTTTACAGGGCCGATCTTC.

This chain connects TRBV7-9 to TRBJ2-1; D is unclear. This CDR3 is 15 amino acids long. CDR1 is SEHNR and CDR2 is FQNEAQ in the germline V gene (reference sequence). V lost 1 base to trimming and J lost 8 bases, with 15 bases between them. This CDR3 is CASSLVVDSLDEQFF. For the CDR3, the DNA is TGTGCCAGCAGCTTAGTGGTGGATAGCCTGGATGAGCAGTTCTTC.

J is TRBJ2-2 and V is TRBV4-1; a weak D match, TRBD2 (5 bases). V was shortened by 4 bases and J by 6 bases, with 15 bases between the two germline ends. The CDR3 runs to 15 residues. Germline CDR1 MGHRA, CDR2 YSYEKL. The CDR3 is CASSPGLSPPGELFF. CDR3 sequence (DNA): TGCGCCAGCAGCCCAGGACTTTCTCCCCCCGGGGAGCTGTTTTTT.

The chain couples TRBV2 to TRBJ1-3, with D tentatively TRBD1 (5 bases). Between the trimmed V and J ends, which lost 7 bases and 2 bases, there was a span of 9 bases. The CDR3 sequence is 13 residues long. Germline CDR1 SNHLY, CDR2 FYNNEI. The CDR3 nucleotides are TGTGCCAGCAACTCGGGGGCTGGAAACACCATATATTTT. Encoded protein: CASNSGAGNTIYF.

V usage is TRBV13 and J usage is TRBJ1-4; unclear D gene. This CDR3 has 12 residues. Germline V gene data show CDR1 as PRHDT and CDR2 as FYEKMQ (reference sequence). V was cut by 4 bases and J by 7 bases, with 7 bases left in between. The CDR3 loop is CASSSYGEKLFF. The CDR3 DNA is TGTGCCAGCAGCTCCTACGGTGAAAAACTGTTTTTT.